This TCR beta chain comes out of a study of follicular helper T cells after annual influenza vaccination. Whole-study results and caveats: ICOS+CD38+ cTfh clonality tracked population frequency, and its change tracked circulating plasmablast change. Each annual vaccination recalled recurring oligoclonal ICOS+CD38+ cTfh clonotypes.

Profiled with immunoSEQ multiplex PCR; TCRdb holds only in-frame clones, not every one. This table holds more than 8,500 clones, roughly 82% found once. CDR1 is SGHRS and CDR2 is YFSETQ in the germline V gene. This CDR3 is 17 amino acids long. V lost 0 bases, J lost 2 bases, and 15 bases lay in between. The time point is: 2015-2016 season, pre-vaccination. No donor had influenza vaccine in the prior 6 months; all lived in the community. Points on this clone: The target antigen is unknown.

This TCR was sampled from an adult who received the influenza vaccine. Sequencing used CXCR5+ CD38- circulating T follicular helper cells from blood, obtained on the day of influenza vaccination. Subset defined: circulating Tfh, non-naive CD4+CXCR5+PD-1+ (ICOS+CD38+ or ICOS-CD38-). V is TRBV5-1 and J is TRBJ2-1; D is ambiguous. CDR3 amino acids: CASSLGWQLDPYNEQFF. The CDR3 DNA follows: TGCGCCAGCAGCTTGGGGTGGCAATTAGACCCCTACAATGAGCAGTTCTTC. The full variable domain, completed using reference TRBV5-1 and TRBJ2-1, is KAGVTQTPRYLIKTRGQQVTLSCSPISGHRSVSWYQQTPGQGLQFLFEYFSETQRNKGNFPGRFSGRQFSNSRSEMNVSTLELGDSALYLCASSLGWQLDPYNEQFFGPGTRLTVL.